The 30 T cell receptor beta chains presented below share a single source sample, sequenced in a study of shared clonotypes between healthy human individuals. The repertoire was sequenced with immunoSEQ multiplex PCR; TCRdb's copy has only in-frame clones and lacks some. The sample has about 2.4 million clones; 80% to 95% are singletons. The sequenced material came from naive CD4+ T cells from PBMCs. This sample's subset: CD45RA+ positively selected. The receptors stem from a man between 18 and 35 years old in good health. Some clones in this sample may be carry-over from other donors' samples.

The genes are TRBV7-3 and TRBJ2-1, with D perhaps TRBD2 (7 bases). The CDR3 is made up of 16 amino acids. V dropped 2 bases and J dropped 9 bases, with 20 bases sitting between them. Germline assignment: CDR1 SGHTA and CDR2 FQGTGA. The CDR3 loop reads CASSLLGRAGAGEQFF. In nucleotides, the CDR3 is TGTGCCAGCAGCTTATTGGGCCGTGCGGGGGCGGGTGAGCAGTTCTTC.

This clone was detected once. The chain couples TRBV30 to TRBJ1-5; D ambiguous. V lost 3 bases, J lost 2 bases, and 14 bases lay in between. CDR3 length equals 15 residues. Germline CDR1 and CDR2: GTSNPN and SVGIG (reference sequence). CDR3 nucleotides: TGTGCCTGGAGCTTCAGAGGAAGAGGCAATCAGCCCCAGCATTTT. This encodes CAWSFRGRGNQPQHF. Using reference TRBV30 and TRBJ1-5 for the parts outside the CDR3, the full variable domain is SQTIHQWPATLVQPVGSPLSLECTVEGTSNPNLYWYRQAAGRGLQLLFYSVGIGQISSEVPQNLSASRPQDRQFILSSKKLLLSDSGFYLCAWSFRGRGNQPQHFGDGTRLSIL.

This chain uses TRBV4-2 with TRBJ1-1; perhaps TRBD1 as D (5 bases). This CDR3 contains 16 residues. Trimming shortened V by 0 bases and J by 4 bases, and 15 bases separated the two germline ends. Germline loops: CDR1 LGHNA, CDR2 YNFKEQ. CDR3 coding DNA: TGTGCCAGCAGCCAAGATTGGGGGGGGGACGCCACTGAAGCTTTCTTT. It encodes CASSQDWGGDATEAFF.

This chain links TRBV28 with TRBJ1-6; D is undetermined. The CDR3 runs to 13 residues. V lost 1 base, J lost 9 bases, and 7 bases lay in between. Germline V gene lookup returns CDR1 MDHEN and CDR2 SYDVKM. CDR3 protein: CASSLSITSPLHF. CDR3 DNA sequence: TGTGCCAGCAGTTTATCGATTACTTCACCCCTCCACTTT. Full variable domain (rest looked up from reference TRBV28 and TRBJ1-6): DVKVTQSSRYLVKRTGEKVFLECVQDMDHENMFWYRQDPGLGLRLIYFSYDVKMKEKGDIPEGYSVSREKKERFSLILESASTNQTSMYLCASSLSITSPLHFGNGTRLTVT.

V is TRBV7-6 and J is TRBJ2-2; 11 nucleotides match TRBD1. V trimming: 0 bases; J trimming: 9 bases; junction bases outside the gene matches: 12. This CDR3 is built from 18 residues. Germline CDR1 reads SGHVS; CDR2 reads FNYEAQ. The CDR3 region is CASSLALRTGGSSWELFF. The CDR3 DNA reads TGTGCCAGCAGCTTAGCATTGCGGACAGGGGGCTCTAGCTGGGAGCTGTTTTTT.

The chain uses TRBV2 and TRBJ1-2, with unresolved D. Per the germline V gene, CDR1 is SNHLY and CDR2 is FYNNEI. The V and J ends lost 2 bases and 5 bases respectively, with 12 bases between them. The CDR3 is made up of 14 amino acids. The DNA for the CDR3 is TGTGCCAGCAGTGAACAGTCCTTGGATTATGGCTACACCTTC. Amino acid sequence: CASSEQSLDYGYTF.

The V call is TRBV18, the J call TRBJ2-1; possible D gene TRBD1, 5 bases. Germline V gene data show CDR1 as KGHSH and CDR2 as LQKENI. Trimming left V 2 bases short and J 9 bases short, with 20 bases between. This CDR3 has 16 residues. This CDR3 reads CASSPNIGATASEQFF. In DNA, the CDR3 is TGTGCCAGCTCACCAAATATTGGGGCCACGGCGAGTGAGCAGTTCTTC.

V is TRBV5-1 and J is TRBJ2-7; 7 bases align to TRBD2. The CDR3 covers 15 residues. With V trimmed by 6 bases and J by 3 bases, 12 bases remained unmatched. Germline loops: CDR1 SGHRS, CDR2 YFSETQ. Written as DNA, the CDR3 is TGCGCCAGCACCCTGGGAGGGACGGCTAACTACGAGCAGTACTTC. It specifies CASTLGGTANYEQYF.

This sequence joins TRBV28 and TRBJ1-2, with 8 bases lining up with TRBD1. This CDR3 has 16 amino acids. Germline-derived CDR1 and CDR2 are MDHEN and SYDVKM. The junction had 8 bases not matched to a gene; V was cut back by 3 bases and J by 2 bases. The CDR3 loop reads CASSFWRTGSNYGYTF. The DNA of the CDR3 is TGTGCCAGCAGTTTTTGGCGGACAGGGTCGAACTATGGCTACACCTTC.

The chain has TRBV18 and TRBJ2-7; D tentatively reads TRBD1 or TRBD2 (5 bases each). The CDR3 has 15 residues. V lost 3 bases to trimming and J lost 2 bases, with 14 bases between them. CDR1 KGHSH and CDR2 LQKENI come from the germline V gene. The CDR3 here is CASSPLEGPPYEQYF. CDR3 bases: TGTGCCAGCTCACCCCTAGAGGGGCCTCCCTACGAGCAGTACTTC.

The rearrangement links TRBV10-3 to TRBJ2-7; 7 bases agree with TRBD1. The V and J ends lost 3 bases and 3 bases, in that order; junction bases with no gene match: 2. The V gene's germline CDR1 is ENHRY and CDR2 SYGVKD. The CDR3 is made up of 13 amino acids. CDR3 DNA sequence: TGTGCCATCAGTGATCGGGACAGCTACGAGCAGTACTTC. Translating gives CAISDRDSYEQYF.

The chain couples TRBV19 to TRBJ2-5; D possibly corresponds to TRBD1 (5 bases). This CDR3 spans 14 amino acids. V dropped 6 bases and J dropped 5 bases, with 16 bases sitting between them. The germline gives CDR1 LNHDA, CDR2 SQIVND (reference sequence). The chain's CDR3 is CASRRLGAGETQYF. In DNA form, the CDR3 reads TGTGCCAGTAGGCGATTAGGGGCAGGCGAGACCCAGTACTTC.

This chain links TRBV7-2 with TRBJ1-1, with 8 bases aligning to TRBD1. The CDR3 is 18 amino acids. The V gene's germline CDR1 is SGHTA and CDR2 FQGNSA. V lost 4 bases, J lost 6 bases, and 19 bases stayed unmatched. The CDR3 sequence is CASSSPLGQGVRVAEAFF. DNA for the CDR3: TGTGCCAGCAGCTCTCCCCTCGGACAGGGTGTGAGGGTCGCTGAAGCTTTCTTT.

The chain employs TRBV28 and TRBJ1-4, with 8 bases aligning to TRBD1. Germline CDR1 is MDHEN and CDR2 is SYDVKM. The trim removed 5 bases at V and 5 bases at J, leaving 7 bases unmatched. The CDR3 runs 15 residues. CDR3 DNA: TGTGCCAGCAGTCGCGGACAGGGCGGGAATGAAAAACTGTTTTTT. Its translation is CASSRGQGGNEKLFF.

This chain links TRBV28 with TRBJ2-5, with D hard to call. Germline CDR1 MDHEN, CDR2 SYDVKM. The V end lost 2 bases, the J end lost 4 bases, and 5 bases lay between the germline ends. The CDR3 has 12 amino acids. CDR3 amino acids: CASSLSPETQYF. In nucleotides, the CDR3 is TGTGCCAGCAGTTTAAGCCCAGAGACCCAGTACTTC.

The rearrangement joins TRBV11-2 to TRBJ2-1; the match to TRBD2 covers 9 bases. Trimming took 3 bases from V and 6 from J; bases not matched to a gene: 3. In germline, CDR1 is SGHAT, CDR2 FQNNGV. The CDR3 has 14 amino acids. For the CDR3, the DNA is TGTGCCAGCAGCTTGACTAGCGGACTCAATGAGCAGTTCTTC. It codes for CASSLTSGLNEQFF.

This clone appeared once. The chain employs TRBV14 and TRBJ2-2; 10 bases map to TRBD2. This CDR3 has 16 amino acids. V lost 4 bases and J lost 5; bases outside the gene matches: 7. Germline loops: CDR1 SGHDN, CDR2 FVKESK. The CDR3 protein is CASSPPLAGATGELFF. CDR3 nucleotide sequence: TGTGCCAGCAGCCCCCCCCTAGCGGGAGCGACCGGGGAGCTGTTTTTT.

This sequence joins TRBV5-1 and TRBJ2-7, with D perhaps TRBD2 (7 bases). V was clipped by 0 bases and J by 4 bases, with 14 bases between them. CDR1 is SGHRS and CDR2 is YFSETQ in the germline V gene. The CDR3 runs 15 residues. Written as DNA, the CDR3 is TGCGCCAGCAGCTTGGCCGGCAGGGGACTATACGAGCAGTACTTC. This translates into CASSLAGRGLYEQYF.

The chain is built from TRBV6-1 and TRBJ2-5; tentatively, D is TRBD2 (5 bases). The CDR3 length is 14 residues. Germline values: CDR1 MNHNS, CDR2 SASEGT. V shed 2 bases and J shed 5 bases, with 12 bases lying between them. The CDR3 reads CASSELDLLETQYF. For the CDR3, the DNA is TGTGCCAGCAGTGAATTGGACTTGCTGGAGACCCAGTACTTC.

This chain links TRBV6-1 with TRBJ1-2; TRBD1 is a possible D gene (6 bases). The V end lost 4 bases, the J end lost 4 bases, and 7 bases lay between the germline ends. The CDR3 runs to 12 residues. CDR1 and CDR2 from the germline V gene are MNHNS and SASEGT. The CDR3 protein is CASSGQAYGYTF. The CDR3 nucleotides read TGTGCCAGCAGTGGACAGGCCTATGGCTACACCTTC.

Comments on this clone: Additional DNA sequences in this sample encode the identical CDR3. J is TRBJ1-2 and V is TRBV2; D gene ambiguous. Germline CDR1 and CDR2: SNHLY and FYNNEI. CDR3 size: 12 residues. V was cut by 3 bases and J by 4 bases, with 6 bases left in between. Written as DNA, the CDR3 is TGTGCCAGCAGTGATCACAGCTATGGCTACACCTTC. It yields the protein CASSDHSYGYTF.

The rearrangement links TRBV9 to TRBJ2-3; D may be TRBD1 or TRBD2 (6 bases each). CDR1 is SGDLS and CDR2 is YYNGEE in the germline V gene. The ends were cut back, 2 bases at V and 8 bases at J, with 12 bases in the middle. The CDR3 sequence is 13 residues long. CDR3: CASSVGGEGTQYF. CDR3 sequence (DNA): TGTGCCAGCAGCGTGGGGGGCGAAGGTACGCAGTATTTT.

The CDR3 DNA reads TGTGCCAGCAGTTTACAGACTAGCGGGAGAGGGGAGCAGTTCTTC. Protein: CASSLQTSGRGEQFF. The rearrangement links TRBV28 to TRBJ2-1, with 12 nucleotides matching TRBD2. CDR1 is MDHEN, CDR2 SYDVKM, per germline. The CDR3 length is 15 residues. The J segment lost 10 bases and the V segment lost 2 bases, leaving 6 bases of the junction unmatched.

About this clone itself: Other DNA sequences in this specimen translate into the identical CDR3. CDR3 loop: CASSLGQGFNEKLFF. The CDR3, as DNA: TGTGCCAGCAGCCTGGGACAGGGATTTAATGAAAAACTGTTTTTT. The chain joins TRBV5-4 to TRBJ1-4; 9 positions match TRBD1. V shed 4 bases, J shed 4 bases, and the junction held 5 bases outside the gene matches. The germline gives CDR1 SGHNT, CDR2 YYREEE (reference sequence). The length of the CDR3 is 15 residues.

The rearrangement joins TRBV9 to TRBJ2-1; D unresolved. This CDR3 region has 13 residues. Germline lookup yields CDR1 SGDLS and CDR2 YYNGEE. The germline V and J ends were trimmed by 2 bases and 7 bases, with 10 bases remaining between them. This chain's CDR3 is CASSVGPGNEQFF. DNA of the CDR3: TGTGCCAGCAGCGTTGGGCCCGGGAATGAGCAGTTCTTC.

The chain couples TRBV28 to TRBJ1-5; a weak D match, TRBD1 (6 bases). Germline-derived CDR1 and CDR2 are MDHEN and SYDVKM. The ends were cut back, 5 bases at V and 0 bases at J, with 14 bases in the middle. The CDR3 loop spans 16 amino acids. The CDR3 DNA reads TGTGCCAGCAGTCGACCGACAGGCTATAGCAATCAGCCCCAGCATTTT. Translation gives CASSRPTGYSNQPQHF.

The chain joins TRBV6-1 to TRBJ2-3; 9 bases match TRBD2. The V gene end was trimmed by 5 bases and the J gene end by 4 bases; junction bases not matched to a gene: 7. Germline values: CDR1 MNHNS, CDR2 SASEGT. The CDR3 has 15 amino acids. CDR3 sequence reads: CASSPSGAGADTQYF. Written as DNA, the CDR3 is TGTGCCAGCAGTCCTAGCGGGGCCGGGGCAGATACGCAGTATTTT.

This clone showed up just once. The genes are TRBV7-8 and TRBJ2-3; 7 bases match TRBD1. This CDR3 has 16 residues. CDR1 SGHVS and CDR2 FQNEAQ come from the germline V gene. V trimming: 2 bases; J trimming: 6 bases; junction bases outside the gene matches: 11. The CDR3 reads CASSLRPGGRADTQYF. The CDR3 bases are TGTGCCAGCAGCTTACGGCCAGGGGGTAGAGCGGATACGCAGTATTTT.

This chain links TRBV6-1 with TRBJ2-3; the match to TRBD2 covers 12 bases. Germline CDR1 is MNHNS and CDR2 is SASEGT. J was trimmed by 0 bases and V by 2 bases; bases with no gene match: 9. The CDR3 is 19 amino acids. The chain's CDR3 is CASSETLAGGVTSTDTQYF. In DNA form, the CDR3 reads TGTGCCAGCAGTGAAACACTAGCGGGAGGTGTTACTAGCACAGATACGCAGTATTTT.

The chain has TRBV9 and TRBJ2-7; D gene ambiguous. The germline V and J ends were trimmed by 0 bases and 7 bases, with 14 bases remaining between them. The germline V gene encodes CDR1 SGDLS and CDR2 YYNGEE. The CDR3 loop spans 14 amino acids. The CDR3 here is CASSVGTERREQYF. CDR3 in DNA: TGTGCCAGCAGCGTAGGAACAGAGAGAAGAGAGCAGTACTTC. Variable domain in full (rest from reference TRBV9 and TRBJ2-7): DSGVTQTPKHLITATGQRVTLRCSPRSGDLSVYWYQQSLDQGLQFLIQYYNGEERAKGNILERFSAQQFPDLHSELNLSSLELGDSALYFCASSVGTERREQYFGPGTRLTVT.